The 25 T cell receptor beta chains presented below share a single source sample, sequenced in a study of blood T cell repertoires in COVID-19. Sequencing was performed with immunoSEQ multiplex PCR; in TCRdb, only in-frame clones are kept and a portion is missing. The sample lists about 250,000 clones, around nine tenths occurring once. Source material: PBMCs or T cells enriched from blood (not recorded which). These receptor sequences come from a woman in her thirties or forties who had been exposed to COVID-19.

The rearrangement uses TRBV19 and TRBJ1-2; tentative D call: TRBD1 (5 bases). The V gene's germline CDR1 is LNHDA and CDR2 SQIVND (reference sequence). The CDR3 has 15 residues. Trimming took off 7 bases at V and 4 bases at J, with 19 bases between the two ends. DNA of the CDR3: TGTGCCAGTACCCATCTGGGGGGACGGGGCTATGGCTACACCTTC. It codes for CASTHLGGRGYGYTF.

This chain connects TRBV11-2 to TRBJ1-4; perhaps TRBD1 as D (5 bases). V was pared by 1 base and J by 7 bases, with 13 bases between. CDR1 is SGHAT and CDR2 is FQNNGV in the germline V gene. The CDR3 totals 15 residues. CDR3 sequence: CASSLGGAVIEKLFF. In DNA form, the CDR3 reads TGTGCCAGCAGCTTAGGCGGGGCGGTAATTGAAAAACTGTTTTTT.

The gene calls are TRBV10-3 and TRBJ2-2; TRBD1 matches 10 bases. Germline V gene data show CDR1 as ENHRY and CDR2 as SYGVKD. The trim removed 6 bases at V and 0 bases at J, leaving 13 bases unmatched. This CDR3 is built from 19 residues. CDR3 bases: TGTGCCATCAGCGACCGACAGGGGGCCACACCCGCGAACACCGGGGAGCTGTTTTTT. This translates into CAISDRQGATPANTGELFF.

This clone showed up just a few times. The V gene is TRBV4-3, the J gene TRBJ1-4, with TRBD1 as a possible D gene (6 bases). From germline, CDR1 is LGHNA and CDR2 YSLEER. V was clipped by 0 bases and J by 5 bases, with 10 bases between them. This CDR3 is 15 amino acids long. Written as DNA, the CDR3 is TGCGCCAGCAGCCAAGATTGGACAGCCAATGAAAAACTGTTTTTT. Its translation is CASSQDWTANEKLFF.

The chain combines TRBV2 with TRBJ1-2; 9 bases match TRBD1. The CDR3 has 15 residues. CDR1 is SNHLY and CDR2 is FYNNEI in the germline V gene. V was clipped by 7 bases and J by 2 bases; unmatched bases: 8. CDR3 DNA: TGTGCCAGCAATACACAGGGGGCGGGCAACTATGGCTACACCTTC. Residues: CASNTQGAGNYGYTF. The whole variable domain, filled in from reference TRBV2 and TRBJ1-2, reads EPEVTQTPSHQVTQMGQEVILRCVPISNHLYFYWYRQILGQKVEFLVSFYNNEISEKSEIFDDQFSVERPDGSNFTLKIRSTKLEDSAMYFCASNTQGAGNYGYTFGSGTRLTVV.

The V call is TRBV5-1, the J call TRBJ1-2; D gene unclear. Trimming took off 6 bases at V and 6 bases at J, with 15 bases between the two ends. The CDR3 is made up of 13 amino acids. Germline V CDR1 and CDR2: SGHRS, YFSETQ. Here the CDR3 reads CASTTDGLNGYTF. DNA of the CDR3: TGCGCCAGCACCACCGATGGGCTTAATGGCTACACCTTC.

The rearrangement uses TRBV7-3 and TRBJ2-5; possibly TRBD2 for D (6 bases). Germline lookup yields CDR1 SGHTA and CDR2 FQGTGA. The CDR3 has 13 amino acids. V was clipped by 5 bases and J by 5 bases, with 12 bases between them. The CDR3: CASSRSSEETQYF. For the CDR3, the DNA is TGTGCCAGCAGCAGATCTAGCGAGGAGACCCAGTACTTC. Filled out from reference TRBV7-3 and TRBJ2-5, the complete variable domain reads GAGVSQTPSNKVTEKGKYVELRCDPISGHTALYWYRQSLGQGPEFLIYFQGTGAADDSGLPNDRFFAVRPEGSVSTLKIQRTERGDSAVYLCASSRSSEETQYFGPGTRLLVL.

The chain is built from TRBV5-6 and TRBJ2-3; TRBD2 is a possible D gene (5 bases). Germline V CDR1 and CDR2: SGHDT, YYEEEE. V shed 0 bases and J shed 0 bases, with 8 bases lying between them. The CDR3 runs 15 residues. Written as DNA, the CDR3 is TGTGCCAGCAGCTTGGCCGGGGTTAGCACAGATACGCAGTATTTT. Protein sequence: CASSLAGVSTDTQYF.

The chain employs TRBV7-2 and TRBJ2-3; 10 nucleotides line up with TRBD2. Germline loops: CDR1 SGHTA, CDR2 FQGNSA. The CDR3 spans 16 residues. V dropped 5 bases and J dropped 4; count of bases not matched to a gene: 9. The CDR3 region has the DNA TGTGCCAGCAGCCTACGAAGCGGGGGGGCCGCAGATACGCAGTATTTT. This translates into CASSLRSGGAADTQYF.

The CDR3 region is CASSRDRETGNTIYF. DNA for the CDR3: TGTGCCAGCAGCCGGGACAGGGAGACTGGAAACACCATATATTTT. J is TRBJ1-3 and V is TRBV7-9; TRBD1 agrees at 9 bases. J gave up 2 bases and V 5 bases, and 4 bases lay outside the gene matches. The CDR3 consists of 15 residues. In germline, CDR1 is SEHNR, CDR2 FQNEAQ (reference sequence).

The chain employs TRBV5-5 and TRBJ2-2; the D gene is possibly TRBD2 (5 bases). CDR3 length equals 17 residues. Per germline, CDR1 SGHKS and CDR2 YYEKEE (reference sequence). Deletions cut 2 bases from V and 5 bases from J, with 19 bases between. CDR3 DNA sequence: TGTGCCAGCAGCTTTGCATGGGAGAGGGCTGGAACCGGGGAGCTGTTTTTT. Residues: CASSFAWERAGTGELFF. Drawing the rest from reference TRBV5-5 and TRBJ2-2, the complete variable domain is DAGVTQSPTHLIKTRGQQVTLRCSPISGHKSVSWYQQVLGQGPQFIFQYYEKEERGRGNFPDRFSARQFPNYSSELNVNALLLGDSALYLCASSFAWERAGTGELFFGEGSRLTVL.

V usage is TRBV11-2 and J usage is TRBJ2-5; TRBD1 matches 7 bases. Germline-derived CDR1 and CDR2 are SGHAT and FQNNGV. V lost 4 bases, J lost 4 bases, and 9 bases stayed unmatched. This CDR3 is built from 15 residues. The CDR3 region has the DNA TGTGCCAGCAGCTCGACAGGGATTTTTCGAGAGACCCAGTACTTC. It yields the protein CASSSTGIFRETQYF.

The chain has TRBV19 and TRBJ2-3; the D gene is possibly TRBD2 (7 bases). Germline V gives CDR1 LNHDA, CDR2 SQIVND (reference sequence). The V end lost 2 bases, the J end lost 0 bases, and 12 bases lay between the germline ends. The CDR3 contains 16 residues. CDR3 nucleotide sequence: TGTGCCAGTAGTATATTAGGGGGGGGGAGCACAGATACGCAGTATTTT. Amino acid sequence: CASSILGGGSTDTQYF.

The rearrangement joins TRBV7-2 to TRBJ1-2, with TRBD1 matching over 8 bases. The V gene's germline CDR1 is SGHTA and CDR2 FQGNSA. There are 15 residues in the CDR3. V lost 3 bases, J lost 4 bases, and 7 bases stayed unmatched. CDR3 protein: CASSFSTGGFYGYTF. The DNA for the CDR3 is TGTGCCAGCAGCTTTAGTACAGGGGGGTTCTATGGCTACACCTTC.

V usage is TRBV11-2 and J usage is TRBJ1-1; 7 positions agree with TRBD1. Per germline, CDR1 SGHAT and CDR2 FQNNGV. The CDR3 covers 13 residues. The junction had 5 bases not matched to a gene; V was cut back by 3 bases and J by 7 bases. CDR3 sequence: CASSFLRDSEAFF. The CDR3 DNA is TGTGCCAGCAGCTTTCTCCGGGACAGTGAAGCTTTCTTT.

This rearrangement joins TRBV5-8 to TRBJ1-1; 9 bases are a match to TRBD1. Germline-derived CDR1 and CDR2 are SGHTS and YDEGEE. The CDR3 loop spans 16 amino acids. V dropped 1 base and J dropped 1; count of bases not matched to a gene: 5. This CDR3 is CASSLIGTGRNTEAFF. The CDR3 DNA is TGTGCCAGCAGCTTGATCGGGACAGGGAGGAACACTGAAGCTTTCTTT.

The CDR3 bases are TGTGCCTGGAGTTCTGGGCTCGGAGATACGCAGTATTTT. The encoded protein is CAWSSGLGDTQYF. The chain joins TRBV30 to TRBJ2-3; D ambiguous. V was clipped by 2 bases and J by 5 bases, with 11 bases between them. The CDR3 runs 13 residues. Germline loops: CDR1 GTSNPN, CDR2 SVGIG (reference sequence).

This clone was counted between two and nine times. The chain couples TRBV27 to TRBJ2-1, with TRBD2 identical over 7 bases. The CDR3 extends over 15 amino acids. V lost 4 bases to trimming and J lost 5 bases; unmatched junction nucleotides: 8. Germline CDR1 reads MNHEY; CDR2 reads SMNVEV (reference sequence). CDR3 amino acids: CASSSGSGVHNEQFF. The CDR3 region has the DNA TGTGCCAGCAGTTCCGGGAGCGGGGTTCACAATGAGCAGTTCTTC.

This chain joins TRBV2 and TRBJ1-6; D is unresolved. The CDR3 loop spans 14 amino acids. The V end lost 4 bases, the J end lost 5 bases, and 9 bases lay between the germline ends. Germline CDR1 reads SNHLY; CDR2 reads FYNNEI. The CDR3, as DNA: TGTGCCAGCAGTGTAACGGTCCATAATTCACCCCTCCACTTT. Residues: CASSVTVHNSPLHF.

In nucleotides, the CDR3 is TGTGCCTGGAGTGTGTGGGGCAGGGGGCCCGCAGATACGCAGTATTTT. Translated: CAWSVWGRGPADTQYF. This sequence joins TRBV30 and TRBJ2-3; 8 bases line up with TRBD1. The CDR3 extends over 16 amino acids. Germline V lookup: CDR1 GTSNPN, CDR2 SVGIG (reference sequence). Unmatched junction bases numbered 9, after V lost 0 bases and J lost 4 bases.

This sequence joins TRBV19 and TRBJ1-2; the match to TRBD1 covers 8 bases. Germline V gene lookup returns CDR1 LNHDA and CDR2 SQIVND (reference sequence). The J segment lost 8 bases and the V segment lost 5 bases, leaving 10 bases of the junction unmatched. The CDR3 has 14 residues. The CDR3 DNA sequence: TGTGCCAGTAGTGTCGACAGGGGAAGGCAGGGCTACACCTTC. It is translated as CASSVDRGRQGYTF.

This chain uses TRBV2 with TRBJ2-7; D perhaps matches TRBD1 (5 bases). Germline lookup yields CDR1 SNHLY and CDR2 FYNNEI. The CDR3 spans 13 residues. Trimming took off 7 bases at V and 2 bases at J, with 12 bases between the two ends. The CDR3 DNA is TGTGCCAGCACCCAAGACAGACCCTACGAGCAGTACTTC. Its translation: CASTQDRPYEQYF.

The chain has TRBV10-3 and TRBJ2-1; D perhaps matches TRBD2 (6 bases). This CDR3 has 15 amino acids. Germline V gene lookup returns CDR1 ENHRY and CDR2 SYGVKD. Deletions cut 0 bases from V and 8 bases from J, with 14 bases between. As DNA, the CDR3 is TGTGCCATCAGTGAGTCGGCGGGAAGGGGCGATGAGCAGTTCTTC. Protein product: CAISESAGRGDEQFF.

This clone has a single count. The rearrangement uses TRBV5-1 and TRBJ2-3; 11 bases fit TRBD2. The CDR3 has 18 residues. Losses at the gene ends were 0 bases for V and 0 bases for J; bases not matched to a gene: 6. The germline V gene has CDR1 SGHRS and CDR2 YFSETQ. The CDR3 loop is CASSLAASGGLSTDTQYF. The CDR3 region has the DNA TGCGCCAGCAGCTTGGCCGCTAGCGGGGGGCTTAGCACAGATACGCAGTATTTT.

The J gene is TRBJ1-2, the V gene TRBV5-1, with D tentatively TRBD1 (6 bases). V was shortened by 4 bases and J by 0 bases, with 22 bases between the two germline ends. Germline values: CDR1 SGHRS, CDR2 YFSETQ. The CDR3 extends over 18 amino acids. CDR3: CASSLLSGGQIPNYGYTF. CDR3 nucleotides: TGCGCCAGCAGCCTGCTCAGCGGGGGCCAGATACCTAACTATGGCTACACCTTC.